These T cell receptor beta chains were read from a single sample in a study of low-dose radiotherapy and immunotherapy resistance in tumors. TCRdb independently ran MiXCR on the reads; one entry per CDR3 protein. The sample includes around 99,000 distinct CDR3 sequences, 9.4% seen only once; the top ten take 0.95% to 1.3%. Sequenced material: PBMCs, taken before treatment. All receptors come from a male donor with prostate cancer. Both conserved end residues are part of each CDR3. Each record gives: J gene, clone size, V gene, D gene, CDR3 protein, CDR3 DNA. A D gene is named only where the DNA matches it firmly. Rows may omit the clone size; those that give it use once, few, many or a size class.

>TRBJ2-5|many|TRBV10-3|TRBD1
CAISGTGTVTEGAQYF
TGTGCCATCAGTGGGACCGGGACAGTCACAGAGGGGGCCCAGTACTTC
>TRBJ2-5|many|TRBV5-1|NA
CASSLIGDLSGETQYF
TGCGCCAGCAGCTTGATTGGGGACCTAAGCGGCGAGACCCAGTACTTC
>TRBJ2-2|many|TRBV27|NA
CASSLSGTHTGELFF
TGTGCCAGCAGTTTATCAGGGACTCACACCGGGGAGCTGTTTTTT
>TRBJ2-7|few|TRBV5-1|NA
CASSSLGRDNSYEQYF
TGCGCCAGCAGCTCATTGGGCCGGGACAACTCCTACGAGCAGTACTTC
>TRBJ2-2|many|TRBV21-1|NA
CASRIGLVPRTANTGELFF
TGTGCCAGCAGGATAGGTCTTGTCCCAAGGACAGCGAACACCGGGGAGCTGTTTTTT
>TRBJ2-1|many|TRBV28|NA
CASSSTTASGQFF
TGTGCCAGCAGTTCCACAACGGCTTCCGGGCAGTTCTTC
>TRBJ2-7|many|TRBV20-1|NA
CSAPGRNYEQYF
TGCAGTGCTCCGGGACGGAACTACGAGCAGTACTTC
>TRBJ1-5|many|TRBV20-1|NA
CSASISGRANQPQHF
TGCAGTGCTAGTATCAGCGGCAGGGCCAATCAGCCCCAGCATTTT
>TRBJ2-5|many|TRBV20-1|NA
CSASGGRSQETQYF
TGCAGTGCTAGTGGGGGGAGGTCCCAAGAGACCCAGTACTTC
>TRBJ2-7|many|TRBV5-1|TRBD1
CASSEAGGVGNEQYF
TGCGCCAGCAGCGAGGCAGGGGGCGTAGGGAACGAGCAGTACTTC
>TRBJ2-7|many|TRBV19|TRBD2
CASSWTSGYEQYF
TGTGCCAGTAGTTGGACTAGCGGCTACGAGCAGTACTTC
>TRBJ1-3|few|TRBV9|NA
CASSVGVSGNTIYF
TGTGCCAGCAGCGTAGGGGTTTCTGGAAACACCATATATTTT
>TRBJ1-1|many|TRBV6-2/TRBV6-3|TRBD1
CASSDFLTRDRVMNTEAFF
TGTGCCAGCAGCGACTTCCTGACCCGGGACAGGGTCATGAACACTGAAGCTTTCTTT
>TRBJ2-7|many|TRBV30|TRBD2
CAWRASGYYEQYF
TGTGCCTGGAGGGCTAGCGGGTACTACGAGCAGTACTTC
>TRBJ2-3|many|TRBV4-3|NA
CASSQSPGTFTDTQYF
TGCGCCAGCAGCCAGAGCCCCGGGACCTTCACAGATACGCAGTATTTT
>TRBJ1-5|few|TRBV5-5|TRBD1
CASSFGQGGYQPQHF
TGTGCCAGCAGCTTCGGACAGGGCGGTTATCAGCCCCAGCATTTT
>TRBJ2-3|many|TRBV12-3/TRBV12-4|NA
CASSSISGDRTDTQYF
TGTGCCAGCAGTTCCATTAGTGGCGACCGCACAGATACGCAGTATTTT
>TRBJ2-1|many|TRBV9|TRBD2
CASSVEGGGASGRRTYNEQFF
TGTGCCAGCAGCGTAGAGGGTGGAGGGGCTAGCGGGAGGCGGACCTACAATGAGCAGTTCTTC
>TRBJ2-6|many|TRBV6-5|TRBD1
CASSLIPGGWANVLTF
TGTGCCAGCAGCCTCATCCCAGGGGGCTGGGCCAACGTCCTGACTTTC
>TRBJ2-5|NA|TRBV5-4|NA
CASSLEGFQETQYF
TGTGCCAGCAGCTTGGAGGGGTTTCAAGAGACCCAGTACTTC
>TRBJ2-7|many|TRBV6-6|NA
CASNHKAYGTDYEQYF
TGTGCCAGCAACCACAAGGCTTACGGGACGGACTACGAGCAGTACTTC
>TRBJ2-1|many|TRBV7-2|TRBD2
CASSSQAGVYEQFF
TGTGCCAGCAGCTCCCAAGCGGGAGTCTATGAGCAGTTCTTC
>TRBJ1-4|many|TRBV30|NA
CAFGRVNEKLFF
TGTGCCTTTGGTAGGGTGAATGAAAAACTGTTTTTT
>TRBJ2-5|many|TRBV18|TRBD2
CASANSGGQETQYF
TGTGCCAGCGCCAATAGCGGGGGCCAAGAGACCCAGTACTTC
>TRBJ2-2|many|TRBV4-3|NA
CASSPRSGAPGELFF
TGCGCCAGCAGCCCCCGTTCAGGGGCCCCCGGGGAGCTGTTTTTT
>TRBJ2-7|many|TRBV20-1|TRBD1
CSARVGQGRYEQYF
TGCAGTGCTAGAGTGGGACAGGGGAGGTACGAGCAGTACTTC
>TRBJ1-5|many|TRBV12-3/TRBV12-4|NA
CASSQTLNQPQHF
TGTGCCAGCAGCCAGACACTAAATCAGCCCCAGCATTTT
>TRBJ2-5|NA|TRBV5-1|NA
CASSGGTFLAETQYF
TGCGCCAGCAGCGGTGGGACGTTCTTAGCCGAGACCCAGTACTTC
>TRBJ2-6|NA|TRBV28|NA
CASSFPRDQPSGANVLTF
TGTGCCAGCAGTTTCCCCAGGGACCAGCCCTCTGGGGCCAACGTCCTGACTTTC
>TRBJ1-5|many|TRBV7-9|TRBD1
CASSRGTGLPNQPQHF
TGTGCCAGCAGCCGAGGGACAGGGCTTCCCAATCAGCCCCAGCATTTT
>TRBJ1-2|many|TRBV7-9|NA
CASSPLTASFGGYTF
TGTGCCAGCAGCCCCCTTACAGCCAGCTTTGGGGGCTACACCTTC
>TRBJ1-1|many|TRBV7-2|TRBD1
CASSRTGNGWTEAFF
TGTGCCAGCAGCCGGACAGGGAATGGGTGGACTGAAGCTTTCTTT
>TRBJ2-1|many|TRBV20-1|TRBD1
CSARDLRQGALNEQFF
TGCAGTGCTAGAGATCTCCGGCAGGGGGCCCTGAATGAGCAGTTCTTC
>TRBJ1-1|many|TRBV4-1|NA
CASSQGGGAFF
TGCGCCAGCAGCCAAGGGGGGGGAGCTTTCTTT
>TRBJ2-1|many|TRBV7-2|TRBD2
CASSLSLAGGIYEQFF
TGTGCCAGCAGCTTAAGTCTAGCGGGAGGGATCTATGAGCAGTTCTTC
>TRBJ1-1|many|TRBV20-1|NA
CSASSRVVHTEAFF
TGCAGTGCTAGCTCCAGGGTGGTTCACACTGAAGCTTTCTTT
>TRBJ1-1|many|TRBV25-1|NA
CASSDPGAGIPEAFF
TGTGCCAGCAGTGACCCTGGGGCAGGGATCCCTGAAGCTTTCTTT
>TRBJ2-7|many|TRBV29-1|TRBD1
CSVERGQGAGEQYF
TGCAGCGTTGAACGGGGACAGGGGGCAGGCGAGCAGTACTTC
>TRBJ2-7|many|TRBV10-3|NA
CASASEGLEQYF
TGTGCCAGCGCCTCCGAGGGGCTGGAGCAGTACTTC
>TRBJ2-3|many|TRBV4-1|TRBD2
CASSQGSPGRAGDTQYF
TGCGCCAGCAGCCAAGGATCCCCCGGGAGGGCCGGAGATACGCAGTATTTT
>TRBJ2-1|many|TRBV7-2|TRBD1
CASSSHRGNEQFF
TGTGCCAGCAGCTCACACAGGGGGAATGAGCAGTTCTTC
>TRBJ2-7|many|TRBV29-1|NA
CSVEDGAGEQYF
TGCAGCGTTGAAGATGGCGCAGGCGAGCAGTACTTC
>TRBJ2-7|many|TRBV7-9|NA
CASSGGRGKTYEQYF
TGTGCCAGCAGCGGGGGAAGGGGAAAGACCTACGAGCAGTACTTC
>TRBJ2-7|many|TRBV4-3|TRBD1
CASSQDLNTGGGYEQYF
TGCGCCAGCAGCCAAGACCTGAATACAGGGGGCGGCTACGAGCAGTACTTC
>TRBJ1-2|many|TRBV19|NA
CASSAAGGGAYGYTF
TGTGCCAGTAGTGCGGCAGGAGGAGGCGCGTATGGCTACACCTTC
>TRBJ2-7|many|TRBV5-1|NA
CASSLDLPPYEQYF
TGCGCCAGCAGCTTGGACCTTCCCCCCTACGAGCAGTACTTC
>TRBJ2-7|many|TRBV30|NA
CAWRDWSGTAYEQYF
TGTGCCTGGAGGGATTGGTCCGGGACGGCCTACGAGCAGTACTTC
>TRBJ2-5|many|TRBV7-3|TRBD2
CASSLTGGSPQETQYF
TGTGCCAGCAGCTTAACGGGCGGGAGCCCACAAGAGACCCAGTACTTC
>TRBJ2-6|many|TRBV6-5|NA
CASSYGAGTFSGANVLTF
TGTGCCAGCAGTTACGGTGCCGGGACCTTCTCTGGGGCCAACGTCCTGACTTTC
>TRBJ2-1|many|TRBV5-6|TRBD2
CASSLFTSGSSYNEQFF
TGTGCCAGCAGCTTGTTTACTAGCGGGAGCTCCTACAATGAGCAGTTCTTC
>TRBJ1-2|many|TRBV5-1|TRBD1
CASSSGQGSGGYTF
TGCGCCAGCAGCTCGGGACAGGGGTCTGGTGGCTACACCTTC
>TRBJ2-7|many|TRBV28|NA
CASSHAGGRSYEQYF
TGTGCCAGCAGTCACGCTGGCGGGCGGTCCTACGAGCAGTACTTC
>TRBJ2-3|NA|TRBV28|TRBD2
CAAGVGTDTQYF
TGTGCCGCGGGGGTCGGCACAGATACGCAGTATTTT
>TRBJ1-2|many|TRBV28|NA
CASSFGGPNYGYTF
TGTGCCAGCAGTTTCGGGGGCCCTAACTATGGCTACACCTTC
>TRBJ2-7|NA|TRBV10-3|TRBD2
CAIGGSGGFYEQYF
TGTGCCATCGGCGGTAGCGGGGGCTTCTACGAGCAGTACTTC
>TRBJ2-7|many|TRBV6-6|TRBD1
CASSLRTGLDEQYF
TGTGCCAGCTCCCTTCGGACAGGGTTGGACGAGCAGTACTTC
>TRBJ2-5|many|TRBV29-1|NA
CSVGRTANQETQYF
TGCAGCGTGGGACGGACCGCGAACCAAGAGACCCAGTACTTC
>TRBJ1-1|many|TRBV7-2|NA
CASSPRLDYTEAFF
TGTGCCAGCAGCCCTCGACTGGATTACACTGAAGCTTTCTTT
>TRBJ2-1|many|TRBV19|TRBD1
CASSIAPDRVDEQFF
TGTGCCAGTAGTATAGCGCCAGACAGGGTTGATGAGCAGTTCTTC